The entry below describes one TCR beta chain. Participant-given clinical history determined each cohort assignment. Resolution of symptoms, clearance, or two negative PCRs was present in recovered Cohort 3 donors. The data are from a study of blood T cell repertoires in COVID-19. About the research overall: T cells, B-cell-depleted T cells, or PBMCs supplied cDNA or gDNA.

In the source study's methods: Amplification with reference gene primers provided the estimates of nucleated cell counts. Produced via immunoSEQ multiplex PCR; TCRdb's table is partial and in-frame only. V and J calls and clone size are as listed in that table; D and trimming were resolved from the DNA. Of roughly 290,000 clones in the sample, roughly 88% are singletons; the top ten hold roughly 2%. Sample: PBMCs or T cells enriched from blood (not recorded which). This sequence was found in a man aged 25-40 years who had recovered from COVID-19.

The CDR3 is CASRPGGWTATEAFF. CDR3 DNA sequence: TGTGCCAGCAGGCCCGGGGGGTGGACGGCGACTGAAGCTTTCTTT. The V call is TRBV5-6, the J call TRBJ1-1; possible D gene TRBD1, 5 bases. This CDR3 has 15 amino acids. The ends were cut back, 5 bases at V and 5 bases at J, with 19 bases in the middle. The V gene's germline CDR1 is SGHDT and CDR2 YYEEEE.